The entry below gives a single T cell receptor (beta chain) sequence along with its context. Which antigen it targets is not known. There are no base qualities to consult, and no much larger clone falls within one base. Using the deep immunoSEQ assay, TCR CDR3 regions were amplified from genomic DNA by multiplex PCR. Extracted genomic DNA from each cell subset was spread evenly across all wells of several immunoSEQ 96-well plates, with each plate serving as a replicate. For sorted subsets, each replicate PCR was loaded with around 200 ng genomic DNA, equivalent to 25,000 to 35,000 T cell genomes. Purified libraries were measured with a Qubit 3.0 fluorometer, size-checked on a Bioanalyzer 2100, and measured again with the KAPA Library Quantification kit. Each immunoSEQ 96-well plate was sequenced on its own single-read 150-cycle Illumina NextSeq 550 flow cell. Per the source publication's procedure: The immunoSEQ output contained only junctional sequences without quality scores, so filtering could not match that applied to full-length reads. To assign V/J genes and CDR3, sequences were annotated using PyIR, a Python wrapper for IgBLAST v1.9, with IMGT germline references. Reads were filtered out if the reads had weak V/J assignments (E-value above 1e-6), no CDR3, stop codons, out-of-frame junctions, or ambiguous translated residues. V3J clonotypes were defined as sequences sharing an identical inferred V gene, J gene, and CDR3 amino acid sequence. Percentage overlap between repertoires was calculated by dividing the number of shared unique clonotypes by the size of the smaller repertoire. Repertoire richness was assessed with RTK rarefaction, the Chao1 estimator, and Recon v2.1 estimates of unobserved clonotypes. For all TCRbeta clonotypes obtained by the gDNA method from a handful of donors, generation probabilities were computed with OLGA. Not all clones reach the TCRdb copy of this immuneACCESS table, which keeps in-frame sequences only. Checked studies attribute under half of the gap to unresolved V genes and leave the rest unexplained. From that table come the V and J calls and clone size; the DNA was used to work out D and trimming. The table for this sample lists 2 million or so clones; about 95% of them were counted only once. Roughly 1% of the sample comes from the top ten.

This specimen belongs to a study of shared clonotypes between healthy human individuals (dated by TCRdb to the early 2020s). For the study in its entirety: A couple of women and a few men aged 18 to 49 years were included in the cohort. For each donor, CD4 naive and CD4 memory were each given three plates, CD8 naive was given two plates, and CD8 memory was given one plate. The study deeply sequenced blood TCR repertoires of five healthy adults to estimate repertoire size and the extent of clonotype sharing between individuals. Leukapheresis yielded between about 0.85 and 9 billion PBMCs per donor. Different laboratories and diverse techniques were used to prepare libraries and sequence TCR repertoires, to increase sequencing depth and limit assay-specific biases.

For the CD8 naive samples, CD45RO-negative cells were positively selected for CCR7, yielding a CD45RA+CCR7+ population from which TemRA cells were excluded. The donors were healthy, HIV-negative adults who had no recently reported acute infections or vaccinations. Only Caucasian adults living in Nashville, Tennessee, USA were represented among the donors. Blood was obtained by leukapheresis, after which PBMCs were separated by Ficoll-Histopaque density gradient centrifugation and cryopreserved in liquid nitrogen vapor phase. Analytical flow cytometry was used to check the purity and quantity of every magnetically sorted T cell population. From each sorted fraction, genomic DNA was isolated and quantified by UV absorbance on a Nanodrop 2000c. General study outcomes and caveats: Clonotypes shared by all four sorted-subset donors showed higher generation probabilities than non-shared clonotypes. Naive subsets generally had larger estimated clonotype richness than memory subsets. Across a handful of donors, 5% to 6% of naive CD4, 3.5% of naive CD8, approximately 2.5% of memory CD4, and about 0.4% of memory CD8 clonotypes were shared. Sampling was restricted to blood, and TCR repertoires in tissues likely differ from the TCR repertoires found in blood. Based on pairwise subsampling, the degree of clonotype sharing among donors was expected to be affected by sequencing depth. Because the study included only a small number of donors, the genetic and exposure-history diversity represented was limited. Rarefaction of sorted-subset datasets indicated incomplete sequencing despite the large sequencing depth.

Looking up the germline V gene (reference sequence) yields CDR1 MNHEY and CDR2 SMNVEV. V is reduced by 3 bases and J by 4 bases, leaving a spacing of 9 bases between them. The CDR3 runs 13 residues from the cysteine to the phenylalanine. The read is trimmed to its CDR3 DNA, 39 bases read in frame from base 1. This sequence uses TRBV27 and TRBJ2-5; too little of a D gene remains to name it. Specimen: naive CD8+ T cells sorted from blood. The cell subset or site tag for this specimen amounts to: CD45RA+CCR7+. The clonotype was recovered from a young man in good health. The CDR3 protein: CASSFGSLETQYF. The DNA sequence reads TGTGCCAGCAGTTTCGGCAGTCTAGAGACCCAGTACTTC.